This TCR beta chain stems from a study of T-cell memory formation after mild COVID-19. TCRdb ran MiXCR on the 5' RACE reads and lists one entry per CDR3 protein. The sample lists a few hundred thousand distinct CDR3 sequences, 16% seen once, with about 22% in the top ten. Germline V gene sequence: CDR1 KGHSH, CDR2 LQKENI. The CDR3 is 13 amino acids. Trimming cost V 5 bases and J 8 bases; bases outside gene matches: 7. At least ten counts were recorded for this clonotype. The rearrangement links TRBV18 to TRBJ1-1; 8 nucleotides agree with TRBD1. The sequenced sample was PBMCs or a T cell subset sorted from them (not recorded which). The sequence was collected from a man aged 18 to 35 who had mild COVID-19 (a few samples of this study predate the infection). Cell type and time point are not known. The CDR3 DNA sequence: TGTGCCAGCTCAAGGGACAGGTATACGGAAGCTTTCTTT. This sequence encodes CASSRDRYTEAFF.